This passage covers 8 T cell receptor beta chains from one sample sequenced in a study of T cell changes during pregnancy in multiple sclerosis. Profiled with immunoSEQ multiplex PCR; TCRdb holds only in-frame clones, not every one. There are 66,000 or so clones in the sample; about 87% occur only once, and almost 0.9% lies in the top ten. This specimen consisted of peripheral blood, obtained in the first trimester of pregnancy. All receptors derive from a female donor in good health, enrolled as a control in a pregnancy study.

In DNA form, the CDR3 reads TGTGCCAGTGGCAAGACAGGGGGCTCCTACGAGCAGTACTTC. As protein: CASGKTGGSYEQYF. J is TRBJ2-7 and V is TRBV19, with 9 positions matching TRBD1. The V gene's germline CDR1 is LNHDA and CDR2 SQIVND (reference sequence). This CDR3 is 14 amino acids long. J gave up 0 bases and V 8 bases, and 5 bases lay outside the gene matches. The whole variable domain, remainder taken from reference TRBV19 and TRBJ2-7, is DGGITQSPKYLFRKEGQNVTLSCEQNLNHDAMYWYRQDPGQGLRLIYYSQIVNDFQKGDIAEGYSVSREKKESFPLTVTSAQKNPTAFYLCASGKTGGSYEQYFGPGTRLTVT.

The rearrangement joins TRBV30 to TRBJ2-5, with unresolved D. Germline V gene data show CDR1 as GTSNPN and CDR2 as SVGIG (reference sequence). CDR3 length: 13 residues. Trimming took off 4 bases at V and 5 bases at J, with 14 bases between the two ends. CDR3 region: CAWNPLLGETQYF. CDR3 DNA sequence: TGTGCCTGGAACCCGCTCCTCGGGGAGACCCAGTACTTC. Based on the CDR3 plus reference TRBV30 and TRBJ2-5, the full variable domain is SQTIHQWPATLVQPVGSPLSLECTVEGTSNPNLYWYRQAAGRGLQLLFYSVGIGQISSEVPQNLSASRPQDRQFILSSKKLLLSDSGFYLCAWNPLLGETQYFGPGTRLLVL.

This chain joins TRBV7-2 and TRBJ2-1, with 7 positions matching TRBD2. Germline V gene sequence: CDR1 SGHTA, CDR2 FQGNSA. The CDR3 sequence is 14 residues long. Trimming removed 5 bases from V and 6 bases from J; junction bases left unmatched: 7. As DNA, the CDR3 is TGTGCCAGCAGCCCCCCCGGACTAGGCAATGAGCAGTTCTTC. Encoded protein: CASSPPGLGNEQFF.

The chain couples TRBV18 to TRBJ2-7, with TRBD1 as a possible D gene (6 bases). CDR3 size: 18 residues. V lost 3 bases and J lost 0, with 21 bases in between. Germline-derived CDR1 and CDR2 are KGHSH and LQKENI. The CDR3 DNA sequence: TGTGCCAGCTCACCGCCTATGGGAGCAGGGGCCCTCTCCTACGAGCAGTACTTC. Its protein product is CASSPPMGAGALSYEQYF.

The rearrangement joins TRBV11-2 to TRBJ1-5; tentatively, D is TRBD1 (5 bases). Trimming removed 5 bases at V and 3 bases at J, with 14 bases between. CDR1 is SGHAT and CDR2 is FQNNGV in the germline V gene. This CDR3 contains 15 residues. CDR3 DNA sequence: TGTGCCAGCAGCCGAACCCAGGGTTTCAATCAGCCCCAGCATTTT. Amino acids: CASSRTQGFNQPQHF.

The CDR3 is CASSLVFRGGNNEQFF. CDR3 bases: TGTGCCAGCAGCTTAGTTTTCAGGGGTGGAAACAATGAGCAGTTCTTC. The chain uses TRBV7-3 and TRBJ2-1; the D gene is possibly TRBD1 (6 bases). CDR3 length equals 16 residues. Per germline, CDR1 SGHTA and CDR2 FQGTGA. V lost 2 bases and J 5 bases, leaving 16 bases between the germline ends.

The chain joins TRBV4-3 to TRBJ1-2; TRBD1 aligns across 9 bases. The CDR3 consists of 19 residues. With 0 bases clipped from V and 2 bases from J, the junction kept 13 bases outside the gene matches. Germline CDR1 reads LGHNA; CDR2 reads YSLEER. CDR3 in amino acids: CASSQDRDRAFIGNYGYTF. DNA of the CDR3: TGCGCCAGCAGCCAAGACAGGGACAGGGCGTTTATTGGAAACTATGGCTACACCTTC.

The chain is built from TRBV4-2 and TRBJ1-2; D is perhaps TRBD1 (6 bases). Looked up from germline, CDR1 is LGHNA and CDR2 is YNFKEQ. Trimming took off 3 bases at V and 5 bases at J, with 19 bases between the two ends. The CDR3 is 16 amino acids. For the CDR3, the DNA is TGTGCCAGCAGCCAGGATAGACAGGCAGGAGAGTATGGCTACACCTTC. Protein sequence: CASSQDRQAGEYGYTF.